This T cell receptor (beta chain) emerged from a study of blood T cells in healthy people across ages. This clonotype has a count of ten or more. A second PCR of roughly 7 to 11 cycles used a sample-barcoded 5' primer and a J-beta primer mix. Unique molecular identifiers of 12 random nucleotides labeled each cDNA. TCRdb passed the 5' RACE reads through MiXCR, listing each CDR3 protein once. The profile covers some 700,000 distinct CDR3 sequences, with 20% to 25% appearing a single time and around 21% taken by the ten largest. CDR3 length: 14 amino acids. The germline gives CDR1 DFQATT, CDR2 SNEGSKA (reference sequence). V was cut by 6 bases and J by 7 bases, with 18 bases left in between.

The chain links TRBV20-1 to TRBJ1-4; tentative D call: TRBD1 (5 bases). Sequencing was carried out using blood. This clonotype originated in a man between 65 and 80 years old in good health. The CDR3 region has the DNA TGCAGTGCCAGCCCACCTGGGGGTGGTGAAAAACTGTTTTTT. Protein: CSASPPGGGEKLFF.